This T cell receptor (beta chain) was obtained from a study of cytomegalovirus exposure and HLA in healthy donors. Germline V gene data show CDR1 as SGHTA and CDR2 as FQGTGA. V was cut by 3 bases and J by 3 bases, with 14 bases left in between. The CDR3 covers 15 residues. TCRdb's copy holds only in-frame clones and misses some; the assay was immunoSEQ multiplex PCR. The table shows around 60,000 clones, with 96% occurring only once. The clonotype comes from a young woman in good health and CMV-seronegative. Sequencing was carried out using PBMCs. The rearrangement joins TRBV7-3 to TRBJ1-1, with D maybe TRBD1 (6 bases). In DNA, the CDR3 is TGTGCCAGCAGCTTCCTAGGGGGAGGGGACACTGAAGCTTTCTTT. It encodes CASSFLGGGDTEAFF.